The 12 T cell receptor beta chains listed next were all sequenced from one sample in a study of blood T cell repertoires in COVID-19 (dated by TCRdb to the early 2020s). The library was produced with the immunoSEQ multiplex PCR assay. TCRdb mirrors the immuneACCESS table, restricted to in-frame sequences. Some clones are absent from its copies; in checked studies, under half trace to an unresolved V gene, and the reason for the others is unknown. The sample table shows some 320,000 clones, and more than 85% are seen once. Together, the top ten hold about 4% of the sample. The sample consisted of PBMCs or T cells enriched from blood (not recorded which). The receptors derive from a woman in her thirties who had been exposed to COVID-19.

This clone has only a few counts. The chain combines TRBV29-1 with TRBJ1-2; a weak D match, TRBD1 (5 bases). The CDR3 has 14 amino acids. From germline, CDR1 is SQVTM and CDR2 ANQGSEA. V shed 5 bases and J shed 3 bases, with 16 bases lying between them. Written as DNA, the CDR3 is TGCAGCGTTCCATACCTCGACAGAGACTATGGCTACACCTTC. Amino acids: CSVPYLDRDYGYTF.

The V call is TRBV19, the J call TRBJ1-2; 8 positions match TRBD1. The germline gives CDR1 LNHDA, CDR2 SQIVND (reference sequence). V lost 10 bases and J lost 8; bases outside the gene matches: 3. This CDR3 is 10 amino acids long. For the CDR3, the DNA is TGTGCCACCGGACAGGGAGGCTACACCTTC. Its protein is CATGQGGYTF.

The rearrangement links TRBV5-4 to TRBJ1-6, with 7 positions matching TRBD1. Germline values: CDR1 SGHNT, CDR2 YYREEE (reference sequence). V lost 5 bases and J lost 7; bases outside the gene matches: 6. CDR3 length: 14 residues. CDR3 in DNA: TGTGCCAGCAGGACGGAGACAGGGAATTCACCCCTCCACTTT. It specifies CASRTETGNSPLHF.

The chain joins TRBV5-1 to TRBJ1-1; D is perhaps TRBD1 (5 bases). The V gene lost 4 bases and the J gene lost 8 bases, with 15 bases spanning the gap. The CDR3 has 13 residues. The germline V gene has CDR1 SGHRS and CDR2 YFSETQ. For the CDR3, the DNA is TGCGCCAGCAGCATGGACATGGGACTCGAAGCTTTCTTT. Translating it yields CASSMDMGLEAFF. Supplemented by reference TRBV5-1 and TRBJ1-1, the full variable domain reads KAGVTQTPRYLIKTRGQQVTLSCSPISGHRSVSWYQQTPGQGLQFLFEYFSETQRNKGNFPGRFSGRQFSNSRSEMNVSTLELGDSALYLCASSMDMGLEAFFGQGTRLTVV.

This chain joins TRBV7-2 and TRBJ1-2; 7 bases fit TRBD1. With 1 base clipped from V and 5 bases from J, the junction kept 7 bases outside the gene matches. From germline, CDR1 is SGHTA and CDR2 FQGNSA. This CDR3 contains 15 residues. CDR3 sequence (DNA): TGTGCCAGCAGCTTAGGGACAGGTTTAAATTATGGCTACACCTTC. Translating gives CASSLGTGLNYGYTF.

This chain connects TRBV15 to TRBJ2-1; 9 nucleotides match TRBD1. CDR1 and CDR2 from the germline V gene are LNHNV and YYDKDF (reference sequence). The trim removed 3 bases at V and 6 bases at J, leaving 9 bases unmatched. CDR3 length equals 16 residues. CDR3 sequence: CATSSYGTGNGNEQFF. The CDR3 coding sequence is TGTGCCACCAGCAGTTATGGGACAGGGAACGGCAATGAGCAGTTCTTC.

The chain recombines TRBV5-5 with TRBJ1-1; TRBD1 might be the D (6 bases). This CDR3 spans 14 amino acids. Germline V gene lookup returns CDR1 SGHKS and CDR2 YYEKEE (reference sequence). Trimming took off 2 bases at V and 3 bases at J, with 11 bases between the two ends. The CDR3 region has the DNA TGTGCCAGCAGCTTAGGGGGGAGGGACACTGAAGCTTTCTTT. Protein: CASSLGGRDTEAFF. The full variable domain, with the rest looked up from reference TRBV5-5 and TRBJ1-1, is DAGVTQSPTHLIKTRGQQVTLRCSPISGHKSVSWYQQVLGQGPQFIFQYYEKEERGRGNFPDRFSARQFPNYSSELNVNALLLGDSALYLCASSLGGRDTEAFFGQGTRLTVV.

The V call is TRBV27, the J call TRBJ2-7; TRBD1 might be the D (6 bases). Germline CDR1 reads MNHEY; CDR2 reads SMNVEV (reference sequence). V was pared by 5 bases and J by 4 bases, with 12 bases between. CDR3 size: 13 residues. The CDR3, as DNA: TGTGCCAGCAGTCCACGACAGGCTTACGAGCAGTACTTC. Translating gives CASSPRQAYEQYF.

The chain links TRBV9 to TRBJ1-4; a possible D gene is TRBD1 (6 bases). The V and J ends lost 4 bases and 4 bases respectively, with 14 bases between them. Germline CDR1 SGDLS, CDR2 YYNGEE. The CDR3 loop spans 15 amino acids. DNA for the CDR3: TGTGCCAGCAGCCCCCGGACAGATTATAATGAAAAACTGTTTTTT. Translating it yields CASSPRTDYNEKLFF.

The J gene is TRBJ1-6, the V gene TRBV3-1 (or the pseudogene TRBV3-2), with 12 nucleotides matching TRBD1. The CDR3 has 15 amino acids. Germline V gives CDR1 LGHDT, CDR2 YNNKEL (reference sequence). J gave up 11 bases and V 0 bases, and 2 bases lay outside the gene matches. CDR3 loop: CASSQDGTGGTPLHF. CDR3 nucleotides: TGTGCCAGCAGCCAAGATGGGACAGGGGGCACACCCCTCCACTTT.

This sequence joins TRBV5-4 and TRBJ1-1; D possibly corresponds to TRBD1 (5 bases). Between the trimmed V and J ends, which lost 5 bases and 1 base, there was a span of 15 bases. This CDR3 has 15 residues. Germline CDR1 SGHNT, CDR2 YYREEE (reference sequence). The CDR3 DNA reads TGTGCCAGCAGTCGAGCGGACGGGGGGAACACTGAAGCTTTCTTT. It encodes CASSRADGGNTEAFF.

V usage is TRBV25-1 and J usage is TRBJ1-1, with 8 bases that match TRBD1. The CDR3 has 16 residues. The germline CDR1 and CDR2 sequences are MGHDK and SYGVNS. V shed 1 base and J 1 base; nucleotides not matched to a gene: 5. Here the CDR3 DNA reads TGTGCCAGCAGTGAATTGGGGCAGGGGGCGAACACTGAAGCTTTCTTT. Protein sequence: CASSELGQGANTEAFF.